This T cell receptor (beta chain) was profiled in a study of blood T cell repertoires in COVID-19. Study in general: Samples representing acute and convalescent COVID-19 were sourced from the United States, Italy and Spain. The analysed material was cDNA or gDNA that came from T cells, B-cell-depleted T cells, or PBMCs.

In the study's own analysis: Amplification from reference gene primers served as the basis for estimated nucleated cell counts. Only in-frame clones appear in the TCRdb table, and some are missing; sequencing was by immunoSEQ multiplex PCR. Clone size and V and J calls were adopted from that table, with D and trimming inferred from the DNA. In the table there are about 81,000 clones, approximately 89% of which are singletons. The germline V gene encodes CDR1 SGDLS and CDR2 YYNGEE. The CDR3 has 14 residues. Trimming took off 5 bases at V and 0 bases at J, with 11 bases between the two ends. Sequenced sample: peripheral blood. This TCR was recovered from a man aged 65 to 85 with active or convalescent COVID-19. This rearrangement joins TRBV9 to TRBJ1-2; no firm D call. The CDR3 sequence: CASSGVRANYGYTF. DNA of the CDR3: TGTGCCAGCAGTGGGGTGAGGGCTAACTATGGCTACACCTTC.